This T cell receptor beta chain was recorded in a study of blood T cell repertoires in COVID-19. Measured with immunoSEQ multiplex PCR; TCRdb has only the in-frame clones, and not every one. This table holds some 80,000 clones, around 77% found once. In this sample, this clone turned up once. CDR1 is SGHRS and CDR2 is YFSETQ in the germline V gene. This CDR3 contains 14 residues. Unmatched junction bases numbered 9, after V lost 3 bases and J lost 7 bases. This clonotype originated in a human donor in a cohort sampled during active COVID-19. Sequenced material: peripheral blood. V gene TRBV5-1 combines with J gene TRBJ2-7; TRBD1 matches at 8 bases. The CDR3 bases are TGCGCCAGCAGCTCCCAGACAGGGGAGGAAGAGCAGTACTTC. Translating gives CASSSQTGEEEQYF.